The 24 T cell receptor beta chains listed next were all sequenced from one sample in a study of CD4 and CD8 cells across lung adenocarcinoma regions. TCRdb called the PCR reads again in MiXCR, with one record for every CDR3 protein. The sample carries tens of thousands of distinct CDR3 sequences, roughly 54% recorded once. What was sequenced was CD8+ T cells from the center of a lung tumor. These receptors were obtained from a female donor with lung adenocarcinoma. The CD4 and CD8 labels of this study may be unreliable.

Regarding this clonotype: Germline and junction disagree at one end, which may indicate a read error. The CDR3 coding sequence is TGTGCGAGCAGTTTAACGGGGCTGTGGGCCACAGATACGCAGTACTTC. Its translation: CASSLTGLWATDTQYF. The chain couples TRBV27 to TRBJ2-4; D is perhaps TRBD1 or TRBD2 (5 bases each). Germline V gene sequence: CDR1 MNHEY, CDR2 SMNVEV (reference sequence). The CDR3 length is 16 residues.

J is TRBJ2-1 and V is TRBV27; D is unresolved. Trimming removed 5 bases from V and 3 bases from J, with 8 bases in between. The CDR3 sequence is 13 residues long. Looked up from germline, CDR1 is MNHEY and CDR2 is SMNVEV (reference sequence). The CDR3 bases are TGTGCCAGCAGTAAACCGAACTACAATGAGCAGTTCTTC. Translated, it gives CASSKPNYNEQFF.

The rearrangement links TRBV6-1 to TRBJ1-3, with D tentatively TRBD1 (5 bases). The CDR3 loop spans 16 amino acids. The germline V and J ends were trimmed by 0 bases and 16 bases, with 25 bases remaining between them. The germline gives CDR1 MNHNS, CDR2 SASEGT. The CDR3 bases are TGTGCCAGCAGTGAAGCGCAGGGAGACGCGGGAGGTAATAGCTATTTT. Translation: CASSEAQGDAGGNSYF.

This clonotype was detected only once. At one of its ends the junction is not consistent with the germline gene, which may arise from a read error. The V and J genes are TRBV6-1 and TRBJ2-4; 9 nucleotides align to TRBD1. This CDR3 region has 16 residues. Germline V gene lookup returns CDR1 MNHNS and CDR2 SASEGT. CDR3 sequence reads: CASSPHGDRAKNIQYF. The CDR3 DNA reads TGTGCCAGCAGCCCGCACGGGGACAGGGCCAAAAACATCCAGTACTTC.

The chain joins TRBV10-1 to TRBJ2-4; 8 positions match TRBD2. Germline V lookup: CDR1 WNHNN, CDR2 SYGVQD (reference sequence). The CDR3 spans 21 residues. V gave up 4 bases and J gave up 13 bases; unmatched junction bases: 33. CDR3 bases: TGCGCCAGCAGTGGGGGTTATGGGGCGGGGAGCGGGAGCCGAGACAAAGACACCCAGTACTTC. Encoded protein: CASSGGYGAGSGSRDKDTQYF.

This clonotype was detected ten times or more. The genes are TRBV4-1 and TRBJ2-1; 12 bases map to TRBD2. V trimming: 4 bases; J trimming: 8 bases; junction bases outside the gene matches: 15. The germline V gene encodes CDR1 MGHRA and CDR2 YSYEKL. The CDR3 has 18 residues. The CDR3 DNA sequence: TGCGCCAGCAGCCCTCTGAGCCCACTAGCGGGAGGTACCCATGAGCAGTTCTTC. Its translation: CASSPLSPLAGGTHEQFF.

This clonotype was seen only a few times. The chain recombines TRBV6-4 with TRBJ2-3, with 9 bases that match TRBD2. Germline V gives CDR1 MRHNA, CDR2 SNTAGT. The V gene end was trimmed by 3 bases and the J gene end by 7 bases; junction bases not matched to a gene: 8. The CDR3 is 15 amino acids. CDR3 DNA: TGTGCCAGCAGTGAAAAAGCGGGAGGTTTAAATACGCAGTATTTT. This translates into CASSEKAGGLNTQYF.

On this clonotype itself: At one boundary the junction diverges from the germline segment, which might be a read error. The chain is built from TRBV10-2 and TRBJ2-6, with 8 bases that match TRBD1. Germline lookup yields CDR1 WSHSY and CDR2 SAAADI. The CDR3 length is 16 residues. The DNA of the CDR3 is TGCGCCAGCAGCCCCGCGCAGGGGGCGGGGTCCAACGTCCAGTCTTTC. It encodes CASSPAQGAGSNVQSF.

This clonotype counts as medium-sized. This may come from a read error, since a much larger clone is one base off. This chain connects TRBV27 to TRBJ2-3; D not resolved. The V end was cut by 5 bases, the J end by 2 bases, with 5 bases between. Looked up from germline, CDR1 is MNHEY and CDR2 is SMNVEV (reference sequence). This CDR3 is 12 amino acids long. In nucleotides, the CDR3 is TGTGCCAGCAGTCACCTCACAGATACGCAGTATTTT. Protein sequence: CASSHLTDTQYF.

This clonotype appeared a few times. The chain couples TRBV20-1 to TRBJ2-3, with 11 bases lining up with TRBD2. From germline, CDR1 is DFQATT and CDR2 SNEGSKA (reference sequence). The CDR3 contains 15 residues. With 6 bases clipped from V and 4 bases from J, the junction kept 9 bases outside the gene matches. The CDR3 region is CSAQISGRVSDTQYF. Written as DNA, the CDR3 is TGCAGTGCGCAGATTAGCGGGAGGGTCTCAGATACGCAGTATTTT.

For the CDR3, the DNA is TGTGCCAGCAGTTACTCGAGTCAGATGAACAACTATGGCTACACCTTC. Its translation is CASSYSSQMNNYGYTF. This chain links TRBV6-5 with TRBJ1-2; D not certain. The CDR3 is made up of 16 amino acids. Trimming took off 0 bases at V and 2 bases at J, with 13 bases between the two ends. Germline CDR1 reads MNHEY; CDR2 reads SVGAGI.

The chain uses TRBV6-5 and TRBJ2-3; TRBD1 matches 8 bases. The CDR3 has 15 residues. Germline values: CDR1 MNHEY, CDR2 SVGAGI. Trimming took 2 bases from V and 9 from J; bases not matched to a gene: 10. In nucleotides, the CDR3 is TGTGCCAGCAGTTACCAGGGGGCTGACAAAAACACGCAGTATTTT. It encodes CASSYQGADKNTQYF.

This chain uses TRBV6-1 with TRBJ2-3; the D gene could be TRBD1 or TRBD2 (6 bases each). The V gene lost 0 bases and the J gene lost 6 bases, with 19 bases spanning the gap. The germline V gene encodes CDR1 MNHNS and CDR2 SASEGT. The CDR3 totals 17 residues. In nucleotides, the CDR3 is TGTGCCAGCAGTGAAGCGGGGGCCGGAACTAGCCGCGATACGCAGTATTTT. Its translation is CASSEAGAGTSRDTQYF.

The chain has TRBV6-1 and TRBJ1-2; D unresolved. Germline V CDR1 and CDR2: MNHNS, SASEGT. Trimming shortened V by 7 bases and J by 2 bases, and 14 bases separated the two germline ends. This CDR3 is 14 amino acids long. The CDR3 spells CASNLDSWNYGYTF. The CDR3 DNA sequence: TGTGCCAGCAATCTGGATTCCTGGAACTATGGCTACACCTTC.

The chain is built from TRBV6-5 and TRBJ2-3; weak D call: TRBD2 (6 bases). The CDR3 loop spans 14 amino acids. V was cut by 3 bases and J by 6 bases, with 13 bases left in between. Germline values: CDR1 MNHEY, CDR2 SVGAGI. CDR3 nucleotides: TGTGCCAGCAGTTATGGCAGGGCGGGGGATACGCAGTATTTT. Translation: CASSYGRAGDTQYF.

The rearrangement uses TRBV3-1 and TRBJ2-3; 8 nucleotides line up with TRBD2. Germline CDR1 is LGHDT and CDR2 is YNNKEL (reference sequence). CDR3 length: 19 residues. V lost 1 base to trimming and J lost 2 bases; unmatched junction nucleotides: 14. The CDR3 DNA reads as TGTGCCAGCAGCCAAGCCGGAATAGCGGGGCCTCTTTTCACAGATACGCAGTATTTT. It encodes CASSQAGIAGPLFTDTQYF.

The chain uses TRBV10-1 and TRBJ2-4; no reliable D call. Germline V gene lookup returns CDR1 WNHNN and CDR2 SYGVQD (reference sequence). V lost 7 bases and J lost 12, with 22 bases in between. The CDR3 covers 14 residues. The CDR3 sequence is CASKVMQDKDTQYF. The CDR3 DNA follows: TGCGCCAGCAAGGTCATGCAAGACAAAGATACTCAGTACTTC.

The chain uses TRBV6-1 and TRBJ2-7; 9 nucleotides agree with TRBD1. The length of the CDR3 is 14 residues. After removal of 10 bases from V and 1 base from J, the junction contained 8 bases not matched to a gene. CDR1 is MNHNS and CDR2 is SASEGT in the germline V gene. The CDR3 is CATNPGQGSYEQYF. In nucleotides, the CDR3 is TGTGCCACAAACCCGGGACAGGGTTCCTACGAGCAGTACTTC.

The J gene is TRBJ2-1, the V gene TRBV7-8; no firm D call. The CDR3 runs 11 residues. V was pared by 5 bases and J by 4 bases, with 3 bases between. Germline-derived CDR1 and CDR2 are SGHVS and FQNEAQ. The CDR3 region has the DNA TGTGCCAGCAGCCCTTACAATGAGCAGTTCTTC. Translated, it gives CASSPYNEQFF.

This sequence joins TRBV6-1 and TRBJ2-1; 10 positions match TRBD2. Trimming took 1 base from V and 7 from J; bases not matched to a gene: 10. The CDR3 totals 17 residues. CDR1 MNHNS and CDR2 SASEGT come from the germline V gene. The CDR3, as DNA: TGTGCCAGCAGTGAAGTGCATAGCGGGGGGTCAGCTAATGAGCAGTTCTTC. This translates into CASSEVHSGGSANEQFF.

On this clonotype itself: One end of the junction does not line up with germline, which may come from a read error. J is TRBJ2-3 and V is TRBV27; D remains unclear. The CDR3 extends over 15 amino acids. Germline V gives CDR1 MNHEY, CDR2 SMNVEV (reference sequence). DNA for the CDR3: TGTGCCAGCACCGGTGGGGTGAGAGCCGCAGATATGCAGTATTTT. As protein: CASTGGVRAADMQYF.

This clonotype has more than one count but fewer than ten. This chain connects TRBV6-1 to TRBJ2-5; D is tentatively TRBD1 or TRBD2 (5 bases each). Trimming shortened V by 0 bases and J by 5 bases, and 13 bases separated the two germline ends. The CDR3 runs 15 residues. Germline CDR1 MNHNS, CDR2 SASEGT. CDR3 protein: CASSEANPGPETQYF. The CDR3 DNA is TGTGCCAGCAGTGAAGCGAACCCGGGGCCTGAGACCCAGTACTTC.

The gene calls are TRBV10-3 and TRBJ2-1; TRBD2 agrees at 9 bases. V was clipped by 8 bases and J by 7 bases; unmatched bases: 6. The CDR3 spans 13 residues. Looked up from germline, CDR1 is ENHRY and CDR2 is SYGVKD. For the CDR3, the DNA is TGTGCCATCGCGGGGGGGGAGCTGAATGAGCAGTTCTTC. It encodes CAIAGGELNEQFF.

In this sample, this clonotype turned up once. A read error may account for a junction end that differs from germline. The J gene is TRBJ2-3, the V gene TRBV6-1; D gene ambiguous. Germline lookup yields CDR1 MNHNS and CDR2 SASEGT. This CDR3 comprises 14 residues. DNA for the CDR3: TGTGCCAGCGATAGACGAGGTTGGGCAGAGACGCAGTATTTT. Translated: CASDRRGWAETQYF.